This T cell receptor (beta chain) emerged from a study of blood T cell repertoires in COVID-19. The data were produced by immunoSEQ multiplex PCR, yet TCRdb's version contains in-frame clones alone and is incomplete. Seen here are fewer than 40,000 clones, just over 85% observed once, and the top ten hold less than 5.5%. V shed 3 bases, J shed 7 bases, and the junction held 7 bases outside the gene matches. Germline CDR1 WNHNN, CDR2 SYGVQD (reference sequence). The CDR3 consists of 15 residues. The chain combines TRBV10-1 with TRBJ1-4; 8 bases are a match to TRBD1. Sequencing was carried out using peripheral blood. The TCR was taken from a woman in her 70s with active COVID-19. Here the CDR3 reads CASSDRTGSGEKLFF. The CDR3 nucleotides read TGCGCCAGCAGTGACCGGACAGGGTCGGGTGAAAAACTGTTTTTT.